One T cell receptor beta chain is described in this entry. Its antigen is still unknown. Within one base of it there is no much larger clone, and no base qualities were kept. Library preparation was by 5' RACE. Sequencing used an Illumina HiSeq 2500. A second PCR of 7 to 11 cycles was run with a J-beta primer mix and a sample-barcoded 5' primer. Each TCR beta cDNA molecule received a unique molecular identifier from a template-switch 5' adaptor carrying 12 random nucleotides. Each sample yielded at least 3 million CDR3-containing paired-end reads. The Mint cDNA synthesis kit, primed by a TRBC-specific oligonucleotide, was used to synthesize first-strand cDNA from all RNA. Following uracil-DNA glycosylase treatment, a first 18-cycle PCR with universal primers M1SS and BC2_uni_R was performed on all cDNA. As for how the authors treated the data: For normalization, 1 million high-quality reads, each with a distinct molecular identifier, were randomly selected from each sample. Reads sharing molecular identifiers were discarded rather than binned into consensus sequences. CDR3 identification, clonotype clustering and error correction used MiTCR with a Q25 quality threshold and the strictest error-elimination algorithm. Lower-bound total TCR beta diversity was estimated with a nonparametric unseen species model using Euler transformation. TCRdb reran the public reads through fastp at Q25 and MiXCR, keeping productive beta chains. Here each entry gathers all rows of one CDR3 protein and keeps the most common genes and DNA. TCRdb, not the authors, supplied the V and J calls. This sample holds some 760,000 distinct CDR3 sequences; 20% to 30% were observed only once. The ten largest clones add up to 9.4% of the sample.

V loses 5 bases, J loses 1 base, and the germline ends lie 6 bases apart. From cysteine to phenylalanine, the CDR3 is 13 amino acids long. The read is trimmed to its CDR3 DNA, 39 bases read in frame from base 1. The germline V gene (reference sequence) specifies MNHNY as CDR1 and SVGAGI as CDR2. Donors were approximately 42 systemically healthy Caucasian individuals from Russia aged roughly 6 to 90 years. Each donor gave 8 to 10 milliliters of peripheral blood, drawn into EDTA-treated Vacutainer tubes. Ficoll-Paque density-gradient centrifugation was used to isolate PBMCs, with at least 7 million per sample. Total RNA was extracted from PBMCs with Trizol reagent, with at least 6 micrograms obtained per sample. For every donor, an aliquot of PBMCs went through flow cytometry to measure the percentages of naive CD45RAhigh/CD27high T cells. The entry originates in a study of blood T cells in healthy people across ages (dated by TCRdb to the mid-2010s). Regarding the study in general: Template switching captured roughly one uniquely barcoded TCR beta cDNA molecule per two T cells in model experiments. Age-related changes in TCR beta repertoire diversity were measured in the study by deep sequencing normalized with unique cDNA molecular identifiers. The donors were divided into four age groups: young (average about 15 years), middle-aged (roughly 40), aged (about 62) and long-lived (82). For two donors (one aged 18 to 30 and one aged 80 or older), the study analyzed two additional independent replicas of 1 million unique cDNA reads from the same blood draw. On the study overall, not on this receptor specifically: Compared with the aged group, more naive CD4+ T cells, fewer expanded clones and increased TCR diversity were shown by the long-lived group, suggesting age selection. Observed TCR beta diversity correlated strongly with the percentage of naive T cells measured by flow cytometry. Observed TCR beta diversity per million T cells fell roughly linearly with age, and a significant reduction was already apparent by age around 44. Because the CMV infection status of the donors was unknown, age-related changes in expanded clonotypes may potentially have been confounded. Estimates of total diversity based on one million sequenced T cells were regarded as lower bounds and as underestimates. Since profiling was done on bulk unsorted PBMCs, naive and antigen-experienced compartments could not be conclusively compared.

This same sample was also part of a study on T cells of mothers and their children. As the second study states: Nine systemically healthy Caucasian individuals served as donors, namely three mothers together with their six children. cDNA synthesis consumed the entire amount of extracted RNA, loaded at 1.5 ug RNA in each 15 ul reaction. In the second PCR, sample barcodes and 2-4 random nucleotides were introduced via the M1S primer. Over 8 million TCR beta CDR3 reads came from each mother, compared with roughly 2.8 million reads from each child. Thymic selection shapes the output of TCR recombination in a similar way in related and unrelated pairs, and inherited differences have a minor effect. Normalized repertoire overlap was always slightly but never significantly higher in related than unrelated mother-child pairs. With a sensitivity of 90 to 100 clones per million clonotypes, no persistent microchimeric T cell clones were detected. The study used deep NGS to compare TCR beta repertoires of mothers and children, seeking features distinguishing related mother-child pairs from unrelated individuals. Mothers averaged roughly 36 +/- 4 years of age and children averaged about 10 +/- 4 years. Libraries were sequenced on Illumina HiSeq 2000 with 100+100 nt paired-end reads after adapter ligation with NEBNext reagents. Mother and child libraries were prepared a month apart and sequenced in separate runs to prevent cross-contamination. For each donor, somewhere between roughly 450,000 and 2,000,000 distinct TCR beta clonotypes were identified. Naive TCR beta clonotypes were estimated from low-frequency clonotypes matched to each donor's FACS-determined naive share, without sorting.

The receptor was derived from a boy between 10 and 17 years old in good health. The rearranged chain carries TRBV6-6 and TRBJ1-3; the D gene cannot be resolved reliably. Sequencing was performed on blood. The CDR3 region: CASSKTSGNTIYF. The DNA sequence is as follows: TGTGCCAGCAGTAAGACGTCTGGAAACACCATATATTTT.